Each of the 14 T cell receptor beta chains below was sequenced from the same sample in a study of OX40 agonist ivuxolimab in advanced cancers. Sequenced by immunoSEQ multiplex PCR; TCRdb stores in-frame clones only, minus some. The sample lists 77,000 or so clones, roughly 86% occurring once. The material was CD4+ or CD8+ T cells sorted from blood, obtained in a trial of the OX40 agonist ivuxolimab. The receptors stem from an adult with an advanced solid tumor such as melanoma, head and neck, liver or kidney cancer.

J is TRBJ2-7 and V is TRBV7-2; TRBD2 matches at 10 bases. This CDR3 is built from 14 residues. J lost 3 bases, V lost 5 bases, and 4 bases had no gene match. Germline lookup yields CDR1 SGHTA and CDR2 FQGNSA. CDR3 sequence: CASSKGLASYEQYF. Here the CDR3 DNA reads TGTGCCAGCAGCAAGGGACTAGCGAGCTACGAGCAGTACTTC.

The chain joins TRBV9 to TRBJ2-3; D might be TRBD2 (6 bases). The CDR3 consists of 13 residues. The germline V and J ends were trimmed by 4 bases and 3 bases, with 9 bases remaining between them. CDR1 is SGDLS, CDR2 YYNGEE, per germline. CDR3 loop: CASSFRGTDTQYF. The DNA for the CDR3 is TGTGCCAGCAGCTTCCGGGGGACAGATACGCAGTATTTT.

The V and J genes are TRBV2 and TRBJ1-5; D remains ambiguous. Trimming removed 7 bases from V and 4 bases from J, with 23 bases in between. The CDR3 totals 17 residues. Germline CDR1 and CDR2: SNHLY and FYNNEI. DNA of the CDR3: TGTGCCAGCATCCCCAAAACCCGGTGGGTCCCAAATCAGCCCCAGCATTTT. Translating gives CASIPKTRWVPNQPQHF.

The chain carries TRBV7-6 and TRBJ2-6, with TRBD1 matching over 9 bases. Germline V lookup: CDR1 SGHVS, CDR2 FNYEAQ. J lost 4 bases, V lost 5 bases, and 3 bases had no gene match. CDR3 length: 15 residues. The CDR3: CASSHTGGGANVLTF. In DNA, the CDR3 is TGTGCCAGCAGCCACACAGGGGGCGGGGCCAACGTCCTGACTTTC.

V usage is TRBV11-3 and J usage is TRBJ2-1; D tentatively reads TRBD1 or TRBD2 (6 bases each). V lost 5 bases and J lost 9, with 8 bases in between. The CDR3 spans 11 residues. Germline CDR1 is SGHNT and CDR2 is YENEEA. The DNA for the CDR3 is TGTGCCAGCAGCCGGGGGCTTGAGCAGTTCTTC. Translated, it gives CASSRGLEQFF.

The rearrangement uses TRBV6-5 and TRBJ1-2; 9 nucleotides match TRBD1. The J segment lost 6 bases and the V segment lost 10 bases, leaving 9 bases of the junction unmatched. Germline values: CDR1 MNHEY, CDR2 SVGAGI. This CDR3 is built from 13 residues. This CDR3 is CATLRDRENGYTF. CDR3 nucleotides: TGTGCCACCCTCCGGGACAGGGAGAATGGCTACACCTTC.

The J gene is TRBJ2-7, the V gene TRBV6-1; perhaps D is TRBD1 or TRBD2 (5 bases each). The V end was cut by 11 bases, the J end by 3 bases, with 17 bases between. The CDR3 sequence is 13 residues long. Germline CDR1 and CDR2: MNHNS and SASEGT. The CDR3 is CAVNSGPNYEQYF. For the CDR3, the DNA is TGTGCCGTCAACTCGGGACCTAACTACGAGCAGTACTTC.

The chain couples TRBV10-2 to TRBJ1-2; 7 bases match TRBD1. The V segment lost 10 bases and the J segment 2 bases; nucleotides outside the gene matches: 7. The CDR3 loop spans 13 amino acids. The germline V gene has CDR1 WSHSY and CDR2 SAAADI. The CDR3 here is CATPGQPNYGYTF. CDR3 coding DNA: TGCGCCACCCCGGGACAGCCAAACTATGGCTACACCTTC.

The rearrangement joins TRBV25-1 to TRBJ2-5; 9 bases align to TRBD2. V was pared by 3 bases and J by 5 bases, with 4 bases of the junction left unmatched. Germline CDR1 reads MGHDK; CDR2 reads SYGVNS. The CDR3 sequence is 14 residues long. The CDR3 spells CASSESGRWETQYF. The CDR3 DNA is TGTGCCAGCAGTGAGAGCGGGAGGTGGGAGACCCAGTACTTC. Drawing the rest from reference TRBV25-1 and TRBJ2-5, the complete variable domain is EADIYQTPRYLVIGTGKKITLECSQTMGHDKMYWYQQDPGMELHLIHYSYGVNSTEKGDLSSESTVSRIRTEHFPLTLESARPSHTSQYLCASSESGRWETQYFGPGTRLLVL.

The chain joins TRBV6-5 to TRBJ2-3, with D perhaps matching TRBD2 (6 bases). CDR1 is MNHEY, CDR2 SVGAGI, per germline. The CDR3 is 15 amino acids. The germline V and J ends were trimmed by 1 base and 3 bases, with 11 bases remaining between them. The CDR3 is CASSYLRDRTDTQYF. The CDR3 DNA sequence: TGTGCCAGCAGTTACTTGCGGGATCGAACAGATACGCAGTATTTT.

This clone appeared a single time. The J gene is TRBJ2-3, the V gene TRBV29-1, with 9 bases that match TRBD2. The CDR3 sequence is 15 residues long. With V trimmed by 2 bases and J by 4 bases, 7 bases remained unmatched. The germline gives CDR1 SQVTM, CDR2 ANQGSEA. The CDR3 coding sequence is TGCAGCGTTGAAAAGGATAGCGGGGGTTCAGATACGCAGTATTTT. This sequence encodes CSVEKDSGGSDTQYF.

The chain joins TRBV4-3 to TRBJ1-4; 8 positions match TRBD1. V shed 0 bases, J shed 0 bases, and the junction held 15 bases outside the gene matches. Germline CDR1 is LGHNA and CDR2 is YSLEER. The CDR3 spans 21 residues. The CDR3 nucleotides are TGCGCCAGCAGCCAAGATGTTGTAGCAGGGGGCGCGGTGGCAACTAATGAAAAACTGTTTTTT. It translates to CASSQDVVAGGAVATNEKLFF.

For the CDR3, the DNA is TGTGCCATCAGGGGGACGGACGCTTACAATGAGCAGTTCTTC. Protein: CAIRGTDAYNEQFF. The rearrangement links TRBV10-3 to TRBJ2-1, with D perhaps matching TRBD1 or TRBD2 (5 bases each). The CDR3 spans 14 residues. V was clipped by 6 bases and J by 4 bases, with 13 bases between them. The germline CDR1 and CDR2 sequences are ENHRY and SYGVKD.

The CDR3 nucleotides are TGTGCCTGGAGCCCCGACAGTACTAACTATGGCTACACCTTC. Its protein is CAWSPDSTNYGYTF. The chain is built from TRBV30 and TRBJ1-2; TRBD1 might be the D (5 bases). CDR3 length equals 14 residues. Germline V gene lookup returns CDR1 GTSNPN and CDR2 SVGIG (reference sequence). V dropped 3 bases and J dropped 0 bases, with 11 bases sitting between them.